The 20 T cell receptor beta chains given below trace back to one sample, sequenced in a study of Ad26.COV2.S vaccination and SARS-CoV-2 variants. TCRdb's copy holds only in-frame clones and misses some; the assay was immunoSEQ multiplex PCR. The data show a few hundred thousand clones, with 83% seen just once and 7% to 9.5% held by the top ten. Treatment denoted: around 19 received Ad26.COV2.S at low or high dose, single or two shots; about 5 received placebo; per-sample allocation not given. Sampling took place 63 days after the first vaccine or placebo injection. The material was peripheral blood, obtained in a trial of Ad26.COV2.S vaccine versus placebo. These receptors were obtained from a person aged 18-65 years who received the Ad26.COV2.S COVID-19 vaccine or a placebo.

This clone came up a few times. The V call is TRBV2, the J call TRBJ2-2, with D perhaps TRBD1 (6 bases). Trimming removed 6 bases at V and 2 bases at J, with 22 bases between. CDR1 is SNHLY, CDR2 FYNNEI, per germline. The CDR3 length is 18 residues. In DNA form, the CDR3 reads TGTGCCAGCAGATCCTGGGGAAGGCAGGGGCGCAACACCGGGGAGCTGTTTTTT. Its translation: CASRSWGRQGRNTGELFF.

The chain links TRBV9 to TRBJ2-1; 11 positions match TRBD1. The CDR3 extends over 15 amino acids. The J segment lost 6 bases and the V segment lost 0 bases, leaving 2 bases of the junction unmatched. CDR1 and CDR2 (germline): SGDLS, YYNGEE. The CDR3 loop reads CASSVAGTGGNEQFF. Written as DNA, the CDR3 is TGTGCCAGCAGCGTAGCCGGGACAGGGGGCAATGAGCAGTTCTTC.

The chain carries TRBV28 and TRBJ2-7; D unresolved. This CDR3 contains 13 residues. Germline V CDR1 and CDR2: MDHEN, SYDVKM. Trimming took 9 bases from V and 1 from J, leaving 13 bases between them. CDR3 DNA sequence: TGTGCCAGGACGGCGGACCCATCCTACGAGCAGTACTTC. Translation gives CARTADPSYEQYF.

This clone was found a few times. The chain's CDR3 is CSVSRDRGAYEQYF. DNA for the CDR3: TGCAGCGTCTCCAGGGACAGGGGAGCCTACGAGCAGTACTTC. The genes are TRBV29-1 and TRBJ2-7; 10 nucleotides align to TRBD1. The CDR3 is 14 residues long. Germline loops: CDR1 SQVTM, CDR2 ANQGSEA. Trimming cost V 6 bases and J 2 bases; bases outside gene matches: 7.

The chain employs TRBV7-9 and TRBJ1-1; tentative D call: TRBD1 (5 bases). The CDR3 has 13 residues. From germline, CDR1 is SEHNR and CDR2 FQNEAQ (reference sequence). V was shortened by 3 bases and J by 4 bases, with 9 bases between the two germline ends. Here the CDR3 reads CASSFGGSTEAFF. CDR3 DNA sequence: TGTGCCAGCAGCTTTGGGGGGAGCACTGAAGCTTTCTTT.

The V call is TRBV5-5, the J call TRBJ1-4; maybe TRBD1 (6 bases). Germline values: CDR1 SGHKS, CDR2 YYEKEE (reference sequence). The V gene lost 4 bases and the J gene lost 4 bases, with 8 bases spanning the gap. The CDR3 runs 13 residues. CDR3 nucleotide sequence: TGTGCCAGCAGCCAGGGGTTTAATGAAAAACTGTTTTTT. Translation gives CASSQGFNEKLFF.

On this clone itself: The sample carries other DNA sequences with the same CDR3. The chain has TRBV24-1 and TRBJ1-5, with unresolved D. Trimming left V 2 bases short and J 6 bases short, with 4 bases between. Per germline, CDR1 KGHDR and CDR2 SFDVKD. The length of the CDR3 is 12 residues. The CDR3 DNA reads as TGTGCCACCAGTGATTCAGGTCAGCCCCAGCATTTT. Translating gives CATSDSGQPQHF.

Written as DNA, the CDR3 is TGTGCCAGCAGCCCCGGGGGACACAAAGTAGCTTTCTTT. Translating gives CASSPGGHKVAFF. This rearrangement joins TRBV5-4 to TRBJ1-1, with a weak D call TRBD1 (6 bases). The germline CDR1 and CDR2 sequences are SGHNT and YYREEE (reference sequence). The ends were cut back, 4 bases at V and 10 bases at J, with 17 bases in the middle. The CDR3 totals 13 residues.

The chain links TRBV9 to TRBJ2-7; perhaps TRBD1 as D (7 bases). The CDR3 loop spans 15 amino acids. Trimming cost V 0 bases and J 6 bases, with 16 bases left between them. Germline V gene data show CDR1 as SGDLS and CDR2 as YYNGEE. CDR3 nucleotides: TGTGCCAGCAGCGTAGCCGGGATCCAGGGGGGCGAGCAGTACTTC. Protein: CASSVAGIQGGEQYF. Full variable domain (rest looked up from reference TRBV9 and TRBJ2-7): DSGVTQTPKHLITATGQRVTLRCSPRSGDLSVYWYQQSLDQGLQFLIQYYNGEERAKGNILERFSAQQFPDLHSELNLSSLELGDSALYFCASSVAGIQGGEQYFGPGTRLTVT.

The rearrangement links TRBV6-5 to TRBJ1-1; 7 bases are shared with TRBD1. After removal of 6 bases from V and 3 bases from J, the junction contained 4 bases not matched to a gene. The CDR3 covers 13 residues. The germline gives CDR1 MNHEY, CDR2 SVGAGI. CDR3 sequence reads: CASSQGGDTEAFF. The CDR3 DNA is TGTGCCAGCAGCCAGGGGGGGGACACTGAAGCTTTCTTT.

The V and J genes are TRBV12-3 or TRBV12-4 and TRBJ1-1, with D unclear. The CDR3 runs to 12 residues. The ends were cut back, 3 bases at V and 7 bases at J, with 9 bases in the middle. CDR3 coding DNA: TGTGCCAGCAGTTTTAGCGCAAATGAAGCTTTCTTT. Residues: CASSFSANEAFF.

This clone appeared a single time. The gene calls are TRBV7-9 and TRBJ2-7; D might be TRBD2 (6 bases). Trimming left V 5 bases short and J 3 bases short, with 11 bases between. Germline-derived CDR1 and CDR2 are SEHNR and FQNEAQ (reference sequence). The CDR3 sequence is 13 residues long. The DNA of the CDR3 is TGTGCCAGCAGCCCTGGGACTTACTACGAGCAGTACTTC. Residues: CASSPGTYYEQYF.

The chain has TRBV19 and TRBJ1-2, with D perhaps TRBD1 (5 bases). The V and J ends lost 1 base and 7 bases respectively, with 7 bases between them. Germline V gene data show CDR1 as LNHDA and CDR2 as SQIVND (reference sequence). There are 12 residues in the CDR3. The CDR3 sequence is CASSIGGRGYTF. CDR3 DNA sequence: TGTGCCAGTAGTATAGGGGGCCGTGGCTACACCTTC.

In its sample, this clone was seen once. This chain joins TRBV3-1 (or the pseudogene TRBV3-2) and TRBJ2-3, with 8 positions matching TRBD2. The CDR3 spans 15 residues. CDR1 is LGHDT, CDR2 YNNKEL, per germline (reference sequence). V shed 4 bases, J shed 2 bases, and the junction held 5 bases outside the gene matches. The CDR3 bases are TGTGCCAGCAGCCCCTGGACTAGCTCCACAGATACGCAGTATTTT. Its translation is CASSPWTSSTDTQYF.

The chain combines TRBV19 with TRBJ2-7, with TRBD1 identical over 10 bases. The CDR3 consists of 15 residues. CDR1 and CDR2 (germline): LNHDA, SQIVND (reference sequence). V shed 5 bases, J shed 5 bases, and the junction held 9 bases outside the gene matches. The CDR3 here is CASSVVGTGVDEQYF. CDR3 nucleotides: TGTGCCAGTAGTGTAGTCGGGACAGGGGTCGACGAGCAGTACTTC. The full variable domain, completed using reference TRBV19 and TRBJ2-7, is DGGITQSPKYLFRKEGQNVTLSCEQNLNHDAMYWYRQDPGQGLRLIYYSQIVNDFQKGDIAEGYSVSREKKESFPLTVTSAQKNPTAFYLCASSVVGTGVDEQYFGPGTRLTVT.

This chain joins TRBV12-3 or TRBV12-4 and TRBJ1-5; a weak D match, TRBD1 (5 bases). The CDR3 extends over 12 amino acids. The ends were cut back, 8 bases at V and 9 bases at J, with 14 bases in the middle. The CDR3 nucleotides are TGTGCCAGCGGGGCAGGGCCTTGGCCCCAGCATTTT. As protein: CASGAGPWPQHF.

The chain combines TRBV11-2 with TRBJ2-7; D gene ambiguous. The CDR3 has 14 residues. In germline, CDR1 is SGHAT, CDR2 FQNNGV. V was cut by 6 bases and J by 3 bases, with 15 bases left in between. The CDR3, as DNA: TGTGCCAGCAGTTCTAAGAACCTCGGCTACGAGCAGTACTTC. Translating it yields CASSSKNLGYEQYF.

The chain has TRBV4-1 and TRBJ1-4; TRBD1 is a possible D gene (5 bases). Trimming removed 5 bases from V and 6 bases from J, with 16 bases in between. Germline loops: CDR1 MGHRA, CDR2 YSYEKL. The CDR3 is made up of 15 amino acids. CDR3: CASSRTGPSDEKLFF. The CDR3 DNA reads TGCGCCAGCAGCAGAACGGGGCCCTCGGATGAAAAACTGTTTTTT.

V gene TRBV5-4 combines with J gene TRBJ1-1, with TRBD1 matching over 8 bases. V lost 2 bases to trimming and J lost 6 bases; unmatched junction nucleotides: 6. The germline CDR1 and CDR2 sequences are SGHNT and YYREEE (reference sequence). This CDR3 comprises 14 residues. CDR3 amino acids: CASSFGQGASEAFF. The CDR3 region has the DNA TGTGCCAGCAGCTTCGGACAGGGCGCATCTGAAGCTTTCTTT.

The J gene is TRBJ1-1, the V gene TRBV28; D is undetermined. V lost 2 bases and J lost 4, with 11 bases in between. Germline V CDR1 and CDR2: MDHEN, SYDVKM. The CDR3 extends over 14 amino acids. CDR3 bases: TGTGCCAGCAGTTTACTCACCCCTGGCACTGAAGCTTTCTTT. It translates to CASSLLTPGTEAFF. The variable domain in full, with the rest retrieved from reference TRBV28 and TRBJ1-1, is DVKVTQSSRYLVKRTGEKVFLECVQDMDHENMFWYRQDPGLGLRLIYFSYDVKMKEKGDIPEGYSVSREKKERFSLILESASTNQTSMYLCASSLLTPGTEAFFGQGTRLTVV.